The clone carrying this TCR beta chain was recorded a few times. Its specificity is not known. Each CDR3 protein gets one entry after TCRdb re-called the 5' RACE reads with MiXCR. This sample yields 690,000 or so distinct CDR3 sequences, of which under 9% are seen a single time; 0.75% to 1% belongs to the top ten. This entry comes from a study of identical twins. Regarding the study as a whole: Among out-of-frame alpha sequences shared by twins, low generation probability occurred in excess.

The data were also submitted as part of a second study, on yellow fever vaccine responses in identical twins. That paper states: As reported, the vaccine T cell response of twins seemed partly convergent and partly personalized.

This receptor was taken from a woman between 18 and 29 years old in good health. Sample: PBMCs.

The CDR3 here is CASSFRGIDSSPLHF. CDR3 bases: TGTGCCAGCAGTTTCCGGGGTATTGATAGTTCACCCCTCCACTTT. The chain joins TRBV6-5 to TRBJ1-6; D not resolved. This CDR3 has 15 residues. Between the trimmed V and J ends, which lost 4 bases and 9 bases, there was a span of 16 bases. Germline CDR1 and CDR2: MNHEY and SVGAGI.